This TCR beta chain was found in a study of cytomegalovirus exposure and HLA in healthy donors. Assay: immunoSEQ multiplex PCR; the TCRdb copy retains only in-frame clones and omits some. Of fewer than 100,000 clones listed, approximately 93% were seen once; the top ten hold approximately 2%. Germline V gene sequence: CDR1 GTSNPN, CDR2 SVGIG (reference sequence). J gave up 3 bases and V 1 base, and 3 bases lay outside the gene matches. The CDR3 has 14 amino acids. Sequencing was done on a sample of PBMCs. The J gene is TRBJ1-5, the V gene TRBV30; 7 nucleotides agree with TRBD1. This TCR derives from a woman aged 18-29 years in good health and CMV-seronegative. This CDR3 reads CAWSGGQYNQPQHF. The DNA for the CDR3 is TGTGCCTGGAGTGGGGGACAGTACAATCAGCCCCAGCATTTT.